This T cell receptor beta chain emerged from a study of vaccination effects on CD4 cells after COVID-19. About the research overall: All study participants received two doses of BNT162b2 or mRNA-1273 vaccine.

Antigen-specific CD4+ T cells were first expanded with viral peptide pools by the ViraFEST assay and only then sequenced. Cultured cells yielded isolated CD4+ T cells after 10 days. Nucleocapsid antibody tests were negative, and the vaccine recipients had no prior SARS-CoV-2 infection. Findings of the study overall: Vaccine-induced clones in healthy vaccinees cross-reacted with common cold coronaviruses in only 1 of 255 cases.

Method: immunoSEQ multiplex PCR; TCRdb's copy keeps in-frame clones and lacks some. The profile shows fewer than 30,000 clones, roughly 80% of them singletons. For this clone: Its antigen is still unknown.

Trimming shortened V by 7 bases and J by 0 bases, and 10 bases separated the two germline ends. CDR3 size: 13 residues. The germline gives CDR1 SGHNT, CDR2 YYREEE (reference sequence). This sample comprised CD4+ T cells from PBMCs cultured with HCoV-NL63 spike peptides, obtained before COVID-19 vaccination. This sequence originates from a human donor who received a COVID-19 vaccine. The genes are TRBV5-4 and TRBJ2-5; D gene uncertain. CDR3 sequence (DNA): TGTGCCAGCCACCCTACAGACCAAGAGACCCAGTACTTC. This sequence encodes CASHPTDQETQYF.